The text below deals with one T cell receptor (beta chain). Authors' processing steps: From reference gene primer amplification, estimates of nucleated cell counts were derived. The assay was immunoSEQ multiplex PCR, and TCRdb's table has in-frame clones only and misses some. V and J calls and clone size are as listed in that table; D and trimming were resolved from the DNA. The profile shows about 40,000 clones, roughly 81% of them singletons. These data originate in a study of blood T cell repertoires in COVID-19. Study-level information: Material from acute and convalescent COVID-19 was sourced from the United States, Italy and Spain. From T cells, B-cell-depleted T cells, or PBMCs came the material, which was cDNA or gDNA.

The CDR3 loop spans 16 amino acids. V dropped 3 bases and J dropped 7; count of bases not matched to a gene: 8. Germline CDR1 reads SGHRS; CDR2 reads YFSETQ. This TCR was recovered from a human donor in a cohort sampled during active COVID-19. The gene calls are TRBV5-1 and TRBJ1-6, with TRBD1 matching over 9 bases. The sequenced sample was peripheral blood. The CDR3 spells CASSSGGQGWNSPLHF. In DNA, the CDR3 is TGCGCCAGCAGCTCTGGGGGACAGGGCTGGAATTCACCCCTCCACTTT.